This paragraph reports one T cell receptor beta chain. Losses at the gene ends were 4 bases for V and 3 bases for J; bases not matched to a gene: 5. Germline V lookup: CDR1 SQVTM, CDR2 ANQGSEA. CDR3 size: 15 residues. A CD45RA+ naive subset and a CD45RA-negative memory subset were split from CD4+ cells. The record originates from a study of shared clonotypes between healthy human individuals. Samples underwent the assay at deep level. Libraries were prepared by immunoSEQ multiplex PCR; TCRdb keeps only in-frame clonotypes and omits some of them. The table has about 2.3 million clones, 80% to 95% seen once; the top ten hold under 0.45%.

The sequencing input was naive CD4+ T cells from PBMCs. The subset here: CD45RA+ positively selected. V usage is TRBV29-1 and J usage is TRBJ2-7; 14 bases fit TRBD2. The receptor was derived from a man in his late teens or twenties in good health. Some clones in this sample may be carry-over from other donors' samples. The CDR3: CSVGGLAGVRYEQYF. CDR3 nucleotides: TGCAGCGTTGGGGGACTAGCGGGAGTTCGCTACGAGCAGTACTTC.